This T cell receptor beta chain was retrieved from a study of blood T cells in healthy people across ages. Trimming shortened V by 0 bases and J by 0 bases, and 18 bases separated the two germline ends. Germline CDR1 and CDR2: MGHRA and YSYEKL. The CDR3 is made up of 18 amino acids. It was with a sample-barcoded 5' primer and a J-beta primer mix that a second PCR of roughly 7 to 12 cycles was run. From the 5' RACE reads, TCRdb called clonotypes with MiXCR, one entry per CDR3 protein. The sample carries 1.5 million to 2 million distinct CDR3 sequences, about 49% recorded once. Sequencing was performed on blood. The chain links TRBV4-1 to TRBJ2-7, with D maybe TRBD1 (6 bases). This TCR came from a woman between 40 and 55 years old in good health. The CDR3 DNA follows: TGCGCCAGCAGCCAAGAGGGGAGCAAGGGACATGGCTCCTACGAGCAGTACTTC. It specifies CASSQEGSKGHGSYEQYF.